The present T cell receptor (beta chain) was sequenced within a study of spatial heterogeneity in lung cancer (dated by TCRdb to the late 2010s). Study-wide context: Beta-chain transcripts were consistently detected in greater numbers than alpha-chain transcripts, which likely reflects a higher abundance of beta-chain transcripts. The study quantitatively compared TCR alpha and beta repertoires across multiple tumor regions, matched nontumor lung and blood in non-small cell lung cancer. In tumor regions, TCR transcript counts showed a strong correlation with a T cell transcriptional module score derived from matched bulk RNA-seq. At surgery, over 200 tumor regions, approximately 64 matched nontumor lung samples and 56 PBMC samples were TCR-sequenced for both alpha and beta chains. In the raw uncorrected reads, each unique combination of TCR and UMI appeared more than ten times on average. Nonsynonymous mutation counts, determined by whole-exome sequencing of tumor tissue, were related to features of the TCR repertoire. What the work shows at the level of the full study, not this receptor alone: A correlation was observed between the number of expanded intratumoral alpha and beta TCRs and the tumor nonsynonymous mutation count. Additional single-cell paired TCR alpha and beta sequencing was considered necessary to confirm, at a functional level, the hypothesis that regional TCRs recognize regional mutations. TCR-seq coverage of tumor T cells was estimated to be only around 7.3% for alpha chains and approximately 12% for beta chains. Counts of ubiquitous and regional expanded TCRs were found to correlate with counts of ubiquitous and regional nonsynonymous mutations, respectively.

V gives up 4 bases and J gives up 8 bases, and the segment between their germline ends measures 14 bases. CDR3 length: 14 amino acids, cysteine to phenylalanine. Only CDR3 DNA remains: 42 bases, in frame from the first base. Per the germline V gene, MNHEY is the CDR1 and SVGAGI is the CDR2. This clonotype was detected only a few times. Its binding antigen is unknown. No qualities accompany the bases; no much larger clone lies one base away. This sample's time point label indicates: sample taken at primary tumor resection. Donors were 70 or so patients with early-stage, untreated non-small cell lung cancer from the lung TRACERx cohort. Without any cell sorting, TCR sequencing was performed on whole RNA extracted either from tumor and nontumor lung tissue or from cryopreserved PBMC samples. A patient was chosen for TCR sequencing only when enough RNA was available from at least two tumor regions. Before being selected, tumor and adjacent nontumor lung specimens were reviewed by a lung pathologist.

The library was prepared using 5' RACE. The sequencing machine was a NextSeq 500. To allow correction of PCR and sequencing errors, the TCR library protocol tagged every TCR cDNA molecule with a unique molecular identifier. As for the authors' bioinformatics: Decombinator tools were used for TCR identification, UMI-based error correction and CDR3 extraction. TCRs above a frequency of 2 per 1,000, corresponding to the top 1% of the tumor frequency distribution, were defined as expanded. Expanded tumor TCRs were classed as regional if statistically deemed absent (corrected P<0.05) from at least one tumor region, otherwise ubiquitous. Renyi diversity was computed with the R vegan package after each repertoire had been subsampled 100 times to 5,000 TCRs. CDR3 similarity networks were built from amino acid triplet string-kernel similarity, with CDR3s being connected when pairwise similarity was above 0.82. TCRdb reprocessed the public reads (quality trimming at Q25 with fastp, clone calling with MiXCR) and kept in-frame beta chains. Duplicate CDR3 protein sequences are folded into a single record with the most common DNA and genes. For this entry, the V and J calls and clone size follow TCRdb and not the study's own pipeline. The table for this sample lists about 16,000 distinct CDR3 sequences; 4.5% to 7% of them were counted only once. The top ten clonotypes cover around a tenth of the sample.

This receptor was taken from a female donor with early-stage non-small cell lung cancer. The input for sequencing was lung tumor tissue, taken at surgery. The chain couples TRBV6-5 to TRBJ1-4; the D gene identity is not certain. The CDR3 region reads CASSSTARGEKLFF. At the DNA level, the sequence is TGTGCCAGCAGTTCCACGGCCAGAGGGGAAAAACTGTTTTTT.